This T cell receptor beta chain was obtained from a study of monozygotic twins with inflammatory bowel disease (dated 2019 in TCRdb). With regard to the full study: The complete study included 28 monozygotic twin pairs: 19 IBD-discordant Danish pairs and nine German pairs, of which four were IBD-concordant and five were IBD-discordant. Within discordant pairs, disease-associated traits were sought mainly by comparing IBD patients with their genetically identical healthy co-twins. Each individual had, on average, about 151 000 unique TCRalpha sequences and 181 000 unique TCRbeta sequences available for analysis.

The CDR1 and CDR2 encoded by the germline V gene are SGHTA and FQGNSA. The CDR3 covers 15 residues, taking in both the cysteine and the phenylalanine. DNA for this receptor is not on file. Library construction relied on 5' RACE. Preparation of each TCR library used approximately 3,500 ng of total RNA. For each sample, cDNA synthesis with SMARTScribe reverse transcriptase was split into eight separate reactions. Unique molecular identifiers containing a 6-nucleotide sample barcode were introduced through template switching during cDNA synthesis. Two nested PCRs of around 16 and 10 cycles amplified the TCRalpha and TCRbeta cDNA, and bead purification followed each PCR. Before amplification, cDNA was treated with uracil DNA-glycosylase and purified using the QIAquick PCR purification kit. The second PCR added Illumina TruSeq-compatible adapters along with sample-specific barcodes. TapeStation and Qubit were used to check library quality and concentration, and 4.5 to 5 ng of each library was pooled. The pooled libraries were sequenced with 2 x 100 bp reads and custom sequencing primers on an Illumina HiSeq2500 single-index Rapid Run. From the authors' description of their analysis: UMI-based consensus assembly with MiGEC version 1.2.6 was used to correct PCR and sequencing errors. MiXCR version 2.1.1 handled V(D)J alignment, clonotype assembly and CDR3 extraction. Normalisation of gene usage, clonotype sharing and MAIT/NKT TCR abundance was achieved by analysing the top 1000, 10 000 and 20 000 clonotypes per sample. After downsampling to 27 000 UMIs, diversity was calculated as the inverse Simpson index using the vegan R package. Paired Mann-Whitney U tests were applied to discordant twin pairs, and Benjamini-Hochberg correction was used for multiple testing. TCRdb reprocessed the sequencing reads and holds a single record per CDR3 protein sequence, with no DNA. The V and J calls were determined by TCRdb, not by the authors. This specimen's table enumerates fewer than 200,000 distinct CDR3 sequences. 2.8% of the sample is in the top ten clones.

What the authors observed across the whole study: Repertoire similarity did not differ between concordant and discordant twins, which could be due to limited statistical power. Background noise and inter-individual variability may have been introduced into the repertoires by the differing immunosuppressive treatments among patients. IBD patients shared fewer clonotypes with other individuals than healthy twins did, most markedly in patients showing signs of disease activity. The analysis was unable to tell different T cell subtypes apart. IBD patients had lower TCRbeta repertoire diversity, measured by the inverse Simpson index, than their healthy co-twins. The results gave no support for a single strong signal or clonotype linked to IBD.

About this clonotype: No cognate antigen has been identified for it.

From each donor, an approximately 2.7 ml peripheral blood sample was collected into PAXgene tubes and kept at -80 degrees C. Without any T cell sorting, total RNA was extracted from whole blood using the PAXgene blood miRNA kit on an automated QIAcube. Peripheral blood from monozygotic twin pairs who were concordant or discordant for inflammatory bowel disease underwent deep TCRalpha and TCRbeta repertoire profiling using unique molecular barcoding. Smoking habits were recorded for all twin pairs, with individuals classified as current, former or never smokers. The specimen sequenced was blood. This TCR derives from a human donor with ulcerative colitis or Crohn's disease, or a healthy co-twin of an affected twin (not recorded which). This receptor chain uses TRBV7-2 and TRBJ2-1; TCRdb proposes TRBD1, but this gene call is untestable without DNA. The CDR3 here reads CASSFHLQGADEQFF.